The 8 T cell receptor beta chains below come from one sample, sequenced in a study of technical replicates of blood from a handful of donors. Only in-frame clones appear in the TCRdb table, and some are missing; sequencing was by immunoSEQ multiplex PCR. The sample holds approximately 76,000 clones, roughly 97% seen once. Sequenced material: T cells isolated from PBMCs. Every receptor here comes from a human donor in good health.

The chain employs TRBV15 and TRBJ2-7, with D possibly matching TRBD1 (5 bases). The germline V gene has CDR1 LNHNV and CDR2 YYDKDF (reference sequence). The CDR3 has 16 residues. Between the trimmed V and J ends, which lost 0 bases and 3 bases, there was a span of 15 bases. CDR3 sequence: CATSREYIDSVYEQYF. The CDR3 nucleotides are TGTGCCACCAGCAGAGAATATATTGACAGTGTCTACGAGCAGTACTTC.

The CDR3 DNA is TGTGCCAGCAGTTACGACCGGGCAGGGCTACCGGATGGCTACACCTTC. Translation: CASSYDRAGLPDGYTF. V usage is TRBV6-6 and J usage is TRBJ1-2, with a tentative D call TRBD1 (5 bases). V shed 2 bases and J shed 6 bases, with 19 bases lying between them. CDR3 length: 16 residues. Germline-derived CDR1 and CDR2 are MNHNY and SVGAGI (reference sequence).

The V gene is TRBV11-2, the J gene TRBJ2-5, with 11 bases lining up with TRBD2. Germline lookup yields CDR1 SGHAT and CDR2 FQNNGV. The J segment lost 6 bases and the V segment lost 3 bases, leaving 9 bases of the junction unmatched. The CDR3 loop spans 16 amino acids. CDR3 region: CASSFIAGGQWKTQYF. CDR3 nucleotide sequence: TGTGCCAGCAGCTTTATAGCGGGGGGGCAATGGAAGACCCAGTACTTC.

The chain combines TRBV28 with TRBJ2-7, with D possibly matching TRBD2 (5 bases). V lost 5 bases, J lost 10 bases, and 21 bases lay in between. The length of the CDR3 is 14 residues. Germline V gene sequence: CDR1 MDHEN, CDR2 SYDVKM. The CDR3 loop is CASSPPAVARTQYF. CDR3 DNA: TGTGCCAGCAGTCCCCCAGCGGTAGCGAGAACTCAGTACTTC.

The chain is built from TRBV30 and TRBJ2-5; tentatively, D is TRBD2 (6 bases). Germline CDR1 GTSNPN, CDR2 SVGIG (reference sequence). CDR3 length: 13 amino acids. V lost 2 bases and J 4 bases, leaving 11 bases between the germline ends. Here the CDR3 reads CAWSRLDPETQYF. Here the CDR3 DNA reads TGTGCCTGGAGTAGACTAGACCCAGAGACCCAGTACTTC. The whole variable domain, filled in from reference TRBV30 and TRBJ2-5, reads SQTIHQWPATLVQPVGSPLSLECTVEGTSNPNLYWYRQAAGRGLQLLFYSVGIGQISSEVPQNLSASRPQDRQFILSSKKLLLSDSGFYLCAWSRLDPETQYFGPGTRLLVL.

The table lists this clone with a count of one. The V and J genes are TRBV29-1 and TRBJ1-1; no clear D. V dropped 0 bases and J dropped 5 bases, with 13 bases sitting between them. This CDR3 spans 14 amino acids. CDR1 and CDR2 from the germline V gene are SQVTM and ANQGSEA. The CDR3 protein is CSVEDKPDWTEAFF. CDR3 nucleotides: TGCAGCGTTGAAGATAAACCCGACTGGACTGAAGCTTTCTTT. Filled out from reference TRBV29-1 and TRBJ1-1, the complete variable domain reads SAVISQKPSRDICQRGTSLTIQCQVDSQVTMMFWYRQQPGQSLTLIATANQGSEATYESGFVIDKFPISRPNLTFSTLTVSNMSPEDSSIYLCSVEDKPDWTEAFFGQGTRLTVV.

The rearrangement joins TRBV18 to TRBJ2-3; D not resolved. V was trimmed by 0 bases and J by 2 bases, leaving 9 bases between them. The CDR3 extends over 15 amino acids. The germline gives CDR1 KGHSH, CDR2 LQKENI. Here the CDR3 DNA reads TGTGCCAGCTCACCACCGAGGCCAGACACAGATACGCAGTATTTT. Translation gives CASSPPRPDTDTQYF.

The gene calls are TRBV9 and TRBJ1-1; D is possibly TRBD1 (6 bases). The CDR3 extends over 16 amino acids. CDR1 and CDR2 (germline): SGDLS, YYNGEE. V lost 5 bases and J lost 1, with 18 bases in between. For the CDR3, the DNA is TGTGCCAGCAGTCCCCCCGGGGGGCCTGAGAACACTGAAGCTTTCTTT. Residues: CASSPPGGPENTEAFF.